Following are 5 T cell receptor beta chains from one sample sequenced in a study of blood T cell repertoires in COVID-19 (dated by TCRdb to the early 2020s). Preparation of the library involved the immunoSEQ multiplex PCR assay. Not all clones reach the TCRdb copy of this immuneACCESS table, which keeps in-frame sequences only. Checked studies attribute under half of the gap to unresolved V genes and leave the rest unexplained. This sample gives about 300,000 clones in total; over 75% of them show up just once. Of the sample, about 14% falls within the top ten clones. What was sequenced was peripheral blood. The receptor set was obtained from a human donor in a cohort sampled during active COVID-19.

V and J are TRBV10-2 and TRBJ2-3; D is uncertain. Looked up from germline, CDR1 is WSHSY and CDR2 is SAAADI. Trimming took off 3 bases at V and 6 bases at J, with 7 bases between the two ends. The length of the CDR3 is 12 residues. CDR3: CASSEARDTQYF. CDR3 sequence (DNA): TGCGCCAGCAGTGAAGCGCGGGATACGCAGTATTTT.

This rearrangement joins TRBV6-5 to TRBJ2-4; maybe TRBD2 (5 bases). Germline V CDR1 and CDR2: MNHEY, SVGAGI. The length of the CDR3 is 13 residues. Trimming cost V 5 bases and J 7 bases, with 12 bases left between them. CDR3 DNA sequence: TGTGCCAGCAGTCGGGAATCTACTAACATTCAGTACTTC. Its translation is CASSRESTNIQYF.

J is TRBJ1-4 and V is TRBV5-4, with TRBD1 identical over 8 bases. The ends lost 4 bases at V and 7 bases at J; junction bases unmatched: 9. CDR1 SGHNT and CDR2 YYREEE come from the germline V gene (reference sequence). This CDR3 contains 15 residues. The CDR3 sequence is CASSTKTGATEKLFF. The CDR3 DNA reads TGTGCCAGCAGCACCAAGACAGGGGCTACTGAAAAACTGTTTTTT. Full variable domain (missing parts from reference TRBV5-4 and TRBJ1-4): ETGVTQSPTHLIKTRGQQVTLRCSSQSGHNTVSWYQQALGQGPQFIFQYYREEENGRGNFPPRFSGLQFPNYSSELNVNALELDDSALYLCASSTKTGATEKLFFGSGTQLSVL.

The rearrangement links TRBV7-2 to TRBJ2-7; 9 bases match TRBD2. V trimming: 5 bases; J trimming: 4 bases; junction bases outside the gene matches: 6. Germline V CDR1 and CDR2: SGHTA, FQGNSA. The length of the CDR3 is 14 residues. The CDR3 DNA is TGTGCCAGCAGCCGTATAGCGGGAGTTTACGAGCAGTACTTC. Amino acids: CASSRIAGVYEQYF.

The chain recombines TRBV15 with TRBJ2-1, with 12 bases aligning to TRBD1. Germline-derived CDR1 and CDR2 are LNHNV and YYDKDF (reference sequence). Germline trimming cut 5 bases from V and 8 bases from J; bases unmatched to any gene: 4. The CDR3 sequence is 14 residues long. The CDR3 bases are TGTGCCACCAGCGGGGGGACAGGGGGCCATGAGCAGTTCTTC. Protein product: CATSGGTGGHEQFF.